Sequencing of this T cell receptor beta chain was carried out in a study of human T cells and chemical hapten exposure (dated by TCRdb to 2020 to 2022). Context from the whole study: For sensitization, 2% DPC in acetone was applied to a roughly 2 cm by roughly 2 cm area of upper inner arm skin. Throughout the study period of about 25 weeks, patients also received therapeutic DPC doses to the scalp every week. Patient blood was sampled pre-sensitization (week 0) and at 2, 6 and about 24 weeks after DPC sensitization. The libraries were sequenced as a pool, and the TCR yield per sample differed mostly because of small variations in library volumes within the pool. In alopecia patients, the study followed how the peripheral blood TCR repertoire changed in vivo over primary and secondary sensitization to diphenylcyclopropenone (DPC), a hapten. Most of the patients in the cohort were female, and the cohort covered alopecia areata with under or over 50% scalp involvement, alopecia totalis and alopecia universalis. About 30 alopecia patients provided blood for TCR sequencing at one to four time points (pre-sensitization, 2, 6 and 24 weeks). Patch testing on the upper back used Finn chambers containing 0.01% DPC, with scoring done after 6 days according to International Contact Dermatitis Research Group standards. Study-wide conclusions, independent of this receptor: After repeated subsampling, changes were observed in the strength of the expansion versus patch-test correlation and in the threshold at which the correlation became significant. A positive correlation was found between the number of PT1 expanded TCRs and patch test score, with significance reached at thresholds 8, 16 and 32 but not 4. Compared with pre-sensitization or healthy control sets, expanded TCRs formed significantly more large CDR3 similarity clusters, which is consistent with antigen-driven responses. The number of TCRs above 1 in 1000 frequency did not change with DPC sensitization; there was no evidence of global repertoire structure alterations. Alopecia, a presumed autoimmune disease, was present in all patients, so the immune response of the patients might differ from that of healthy individuals.

The CDR3 goes from the cysteine to the phenylalanine over 13 residues. Only CDR3 DNA remains: 39 bases, in frame from the first base. Via the germline V gene, CDR1 is MGHRA and CDR2 YSYEKL. The V and J ends are trimmed by 4 bases and 9 bases, leaving 10 bases between them. According to the study, the label for this sample's time point signals: pre-sensitization, week 0. What the treatment or condition label conveys for this sample: therapeutic diphenylcyclopropenone sensitization with weekly scalp DPC. Blood at each patch-test visit was drawn before the patch test was applied. Patients were considered eligible if aged 18 to 70, diagnosed with alopecia and deemed suitable for DPC therapy, and patients were excluded if pregnant. Total RNA was isolated from unfractionated whole blood collected in Tempus Blood RNA tubes. Library preparation used RACE. Sequenced using a NextSeq 500. Library preparation attached unique molecular identifiers to individual cDNA molecules for quantitative, reproducible TCR counting. Each blood RNA sample was used to sequence both TCR alpha and TCR beta chains. The source study handled its data this way. The median number of TCRs per sample was around 100,000, ranging from roughly 23,224 to 700,000. The Decombinator software suite was used to annotate the V, J and CDR3 of the TCR reads. To make PS versus PT1 abundance plots, every sample was subsampled to the same number of TCRs (28,000). Expanded TCRs were defined as absent before sensitization and observed at least eight times at the 2-week time point. TCRdb redid the processing of the public reads, applying fastp at Q25 and MiXCR, and retained in-frame beta chains. Each record represents a unique CDR3 protein, reported with the most common genes and DNA among its rows. Clone size and V and J calls follow TCRdb, not the original study. This sample gives some 330,000 distinct CDR3 sequences in total; roughly 6% of them show up just once. Jointly, the top ten make up roughly 8.2% of the sample.

In this sample, this clonotype turned up many times. It has no known antigen specificity. No much larger clone exists at a distance of one base, and base qualities are not known. The starting material was whole blood, obtained in connection with sensitization to the hapten diphenylcyclopropenone (DPC). The sequence is built from TRBV4-1 and TRBJ2-6; a confident D gene designation cannot be given. This TCR was recovered from a woman aged 18-29 years with alopecia areata. Some clones in this sample may be carry-over from other donors' samples. This receptor carries the CDR3 CASSLRPDNVLTF. The DNA is TGCGCCAGCAGCCTCAGACCGGACAACGTCCTGACTTTC.